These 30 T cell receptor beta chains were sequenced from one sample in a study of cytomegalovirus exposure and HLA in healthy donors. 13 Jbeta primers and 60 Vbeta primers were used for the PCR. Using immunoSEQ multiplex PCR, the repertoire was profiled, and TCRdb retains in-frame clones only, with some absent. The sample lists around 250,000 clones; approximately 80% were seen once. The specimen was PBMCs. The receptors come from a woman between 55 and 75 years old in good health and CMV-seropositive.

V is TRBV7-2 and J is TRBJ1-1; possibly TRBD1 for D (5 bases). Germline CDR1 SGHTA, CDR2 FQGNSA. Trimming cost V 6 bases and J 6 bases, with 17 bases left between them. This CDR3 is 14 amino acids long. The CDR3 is CASRRGRAEAEAFF. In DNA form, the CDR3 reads TGTGCCAGCAGGCGGGGGAGGGCGGAGGCTGAAGCTTTCTTT.

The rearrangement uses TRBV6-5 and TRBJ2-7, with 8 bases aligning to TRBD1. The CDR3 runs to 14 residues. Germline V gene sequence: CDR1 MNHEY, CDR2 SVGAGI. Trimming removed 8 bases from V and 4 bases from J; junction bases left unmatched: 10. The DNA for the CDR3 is TGTGCCAGCTCCCCGGCAGGGGGCGTTTACGAGCAGTACTTC. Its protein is CASSPAGGVYEQYF.

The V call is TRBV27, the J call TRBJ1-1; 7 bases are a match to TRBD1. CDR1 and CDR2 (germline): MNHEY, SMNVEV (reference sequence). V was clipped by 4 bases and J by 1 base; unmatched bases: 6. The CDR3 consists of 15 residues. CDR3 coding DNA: TGTGCCAGCAGTTCGGGGACAGCGCGGAACACTGAAGCTTTCTTT. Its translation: CASSSGTARNTEAFF.

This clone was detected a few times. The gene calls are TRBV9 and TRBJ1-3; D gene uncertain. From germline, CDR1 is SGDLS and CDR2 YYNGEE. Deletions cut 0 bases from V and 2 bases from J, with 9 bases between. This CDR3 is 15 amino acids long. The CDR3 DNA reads TGTGCCAGCAGCGTAGGGCGGGGAACTGGAAACACCATATATTTT. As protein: CASSVGRGTGNTIYF.

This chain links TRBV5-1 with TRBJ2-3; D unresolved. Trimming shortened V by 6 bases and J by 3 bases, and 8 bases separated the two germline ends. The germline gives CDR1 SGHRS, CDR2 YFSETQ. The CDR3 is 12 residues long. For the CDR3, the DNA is TGCGCCAGCACTTACAGTACAGATACGCAGTATTTT. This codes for CASTYSTDTQYF. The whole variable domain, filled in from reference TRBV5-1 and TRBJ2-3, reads KAGVTQTPRYLIKTRGQQVTLSCSPISGHRSVSWYQQTPGQGLQFLFEYFSETQRNKGNFPGRFSGRQFSNSRSEMNVSTLELGDSALYLCASTYSTDTQYFGPGTRLTVL.

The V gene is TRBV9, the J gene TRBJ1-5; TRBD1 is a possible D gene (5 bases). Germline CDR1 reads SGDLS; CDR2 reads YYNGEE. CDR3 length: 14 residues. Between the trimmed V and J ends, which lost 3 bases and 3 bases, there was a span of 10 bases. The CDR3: CASSGGTNNQPQHF. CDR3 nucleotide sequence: TGTGCCAGCAGCGGAGGGACTAACAATCAGCCCCAGCATTTT.

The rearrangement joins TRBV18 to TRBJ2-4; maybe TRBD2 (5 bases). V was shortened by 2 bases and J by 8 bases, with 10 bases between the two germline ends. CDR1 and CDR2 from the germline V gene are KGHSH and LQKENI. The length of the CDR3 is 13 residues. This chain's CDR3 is CASSPEVEDIQYF. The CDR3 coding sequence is TGTGCCAGCTCACCAGAAGTGGAGGACATTCAGTACTTC.

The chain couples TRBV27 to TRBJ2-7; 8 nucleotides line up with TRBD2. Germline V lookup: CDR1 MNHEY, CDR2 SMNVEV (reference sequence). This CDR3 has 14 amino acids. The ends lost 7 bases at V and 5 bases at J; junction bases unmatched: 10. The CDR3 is CASKVASGSHEQYF. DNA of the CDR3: TGTGCCAGCAAAGTGGCAAGCGGGAGCCACGAGCAGTACTTC.

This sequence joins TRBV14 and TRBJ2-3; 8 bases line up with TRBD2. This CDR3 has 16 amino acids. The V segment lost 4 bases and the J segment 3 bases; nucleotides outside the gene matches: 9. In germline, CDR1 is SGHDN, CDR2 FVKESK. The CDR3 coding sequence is TGTGCCAGCAGCCTCACGACTAGCGTTAAAACAGATACGCAGTATTTT. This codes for CASSLTTSVKTDTQYF.

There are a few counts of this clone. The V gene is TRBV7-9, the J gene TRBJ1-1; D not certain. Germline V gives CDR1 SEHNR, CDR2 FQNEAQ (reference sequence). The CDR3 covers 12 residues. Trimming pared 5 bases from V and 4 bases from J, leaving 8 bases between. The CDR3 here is CASSPYPTEAFF. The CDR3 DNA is TGTGCCAGCAGCCCCTACCCCACTGAAGCTTTCTTT.

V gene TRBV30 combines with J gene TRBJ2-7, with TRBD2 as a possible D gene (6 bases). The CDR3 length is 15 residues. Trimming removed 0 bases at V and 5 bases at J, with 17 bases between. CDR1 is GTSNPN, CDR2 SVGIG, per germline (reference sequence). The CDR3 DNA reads TGTGCCTGGAGTGTATCGGGGGTTGGCCTCCACGAGCAGTACTTC. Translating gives CAWSVSGVGLHEQYF.

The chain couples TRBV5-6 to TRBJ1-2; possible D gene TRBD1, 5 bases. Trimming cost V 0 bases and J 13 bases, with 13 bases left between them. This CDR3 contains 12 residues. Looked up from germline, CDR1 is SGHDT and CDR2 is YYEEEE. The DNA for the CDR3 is TGTGCCAGCAGCTTGGCCGGGCAGGGAAGCACCTTC. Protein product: CASSLAGQGSTF.

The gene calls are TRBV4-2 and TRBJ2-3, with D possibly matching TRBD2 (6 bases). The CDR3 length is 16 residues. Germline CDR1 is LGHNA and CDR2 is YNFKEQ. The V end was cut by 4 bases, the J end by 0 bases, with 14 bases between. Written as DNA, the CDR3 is TGTGCCAGCAGCCCAAACCCCGCGGGGAGCACAGATACGCAGTATTTT. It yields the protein CASSPNPAGSTDTQYF.

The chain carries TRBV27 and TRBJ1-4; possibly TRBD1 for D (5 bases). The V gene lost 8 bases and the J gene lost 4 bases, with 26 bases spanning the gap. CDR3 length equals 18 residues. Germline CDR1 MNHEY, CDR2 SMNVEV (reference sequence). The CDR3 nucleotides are TGTGCCAGCTGCGAGTTTGGCAGGGTAGGGATGATTAATGAAAAACTGTTTTTT. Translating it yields CASCEFGRVGMINEKLFF.

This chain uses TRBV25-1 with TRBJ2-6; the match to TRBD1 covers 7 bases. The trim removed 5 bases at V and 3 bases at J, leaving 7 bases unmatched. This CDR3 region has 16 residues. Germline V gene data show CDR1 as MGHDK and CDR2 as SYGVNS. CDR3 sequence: CASSKTGLDGANVLTF. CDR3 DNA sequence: TGTGCCAGCAGTAAGACAGGGCTGGATGGGGCCAACGTCCTGACTTTC.

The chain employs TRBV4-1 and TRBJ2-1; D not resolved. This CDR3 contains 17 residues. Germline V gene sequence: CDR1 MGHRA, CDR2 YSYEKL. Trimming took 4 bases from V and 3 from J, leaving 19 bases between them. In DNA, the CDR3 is TGCGCCAGCAGCCCAGAACCATCGAGGCGAGGCTACAATGAGCAGTTCTTC. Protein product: CASSPEPSRRGYNEQFF.

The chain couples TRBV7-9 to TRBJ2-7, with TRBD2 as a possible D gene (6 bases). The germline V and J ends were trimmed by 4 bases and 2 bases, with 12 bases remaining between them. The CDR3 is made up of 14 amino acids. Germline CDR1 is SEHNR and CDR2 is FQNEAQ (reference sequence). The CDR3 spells CASSSWGGAYEQYF. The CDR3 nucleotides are TGTGCCAGCAGCTCCTGGGGCGGGGCCTACGAGCAGTACTTC.

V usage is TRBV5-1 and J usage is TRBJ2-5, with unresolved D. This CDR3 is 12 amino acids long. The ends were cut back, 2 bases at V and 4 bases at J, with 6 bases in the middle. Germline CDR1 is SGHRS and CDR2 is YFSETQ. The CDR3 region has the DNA TGCGCCAGCAGCTTCTATACAGAGACCCAGTACTTC. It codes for CASSFYTETQYF.

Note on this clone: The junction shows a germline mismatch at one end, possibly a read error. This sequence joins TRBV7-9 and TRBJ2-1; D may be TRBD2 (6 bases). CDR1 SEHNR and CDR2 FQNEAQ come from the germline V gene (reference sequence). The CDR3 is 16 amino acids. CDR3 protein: CSSSSRGVRAPNEQFF. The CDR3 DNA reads TGTTCCAGCAGCTCCCGCGGGGTTAGGGCCCCTAATGAGCAGTTCTTC.

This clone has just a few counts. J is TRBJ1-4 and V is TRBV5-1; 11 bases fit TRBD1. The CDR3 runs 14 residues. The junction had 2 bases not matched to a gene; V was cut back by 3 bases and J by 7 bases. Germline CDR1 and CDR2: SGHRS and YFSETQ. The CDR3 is CASSWDRGGEKLFF. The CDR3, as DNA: TGCGCCAGCAGCTGGGACAGGGGGGGTGAAAAACTGTTTTTT.

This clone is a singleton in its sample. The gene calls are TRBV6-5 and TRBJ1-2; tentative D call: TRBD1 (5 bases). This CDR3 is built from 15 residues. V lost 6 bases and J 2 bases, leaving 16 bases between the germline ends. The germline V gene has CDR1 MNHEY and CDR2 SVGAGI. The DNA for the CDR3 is TGTGCCAGCAGGGAACATTCCGCAGGGAACTATGGCTACACCTTC. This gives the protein CASREHSAGNYGYTF.

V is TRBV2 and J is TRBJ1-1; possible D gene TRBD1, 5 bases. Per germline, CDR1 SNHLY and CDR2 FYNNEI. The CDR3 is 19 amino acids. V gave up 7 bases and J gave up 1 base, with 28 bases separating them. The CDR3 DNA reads TGTGCCAGCACCAATACCCCGGGACTACTGGCCCTGACGAACACTGAAGCTTTCTTT. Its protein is CASTNTPGLLALTNTEAFF.

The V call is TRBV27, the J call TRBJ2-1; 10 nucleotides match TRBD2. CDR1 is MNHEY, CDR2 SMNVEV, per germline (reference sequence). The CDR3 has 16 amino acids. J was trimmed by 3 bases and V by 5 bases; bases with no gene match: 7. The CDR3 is CASSPLAGVGYNEQFF. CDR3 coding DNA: TGTGCCAGCAGTCCGCTAGCGGGAGTCGGCTACAATGAGCAGTTCTTC.

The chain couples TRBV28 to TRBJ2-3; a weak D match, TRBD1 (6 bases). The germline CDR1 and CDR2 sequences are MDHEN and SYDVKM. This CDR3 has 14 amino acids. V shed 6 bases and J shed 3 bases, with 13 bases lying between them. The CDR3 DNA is TGTGCCAGCAGGGAAAAGGGGGTAACAGATACGCAGTATTTT. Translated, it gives CASREKGVTDTQYF.

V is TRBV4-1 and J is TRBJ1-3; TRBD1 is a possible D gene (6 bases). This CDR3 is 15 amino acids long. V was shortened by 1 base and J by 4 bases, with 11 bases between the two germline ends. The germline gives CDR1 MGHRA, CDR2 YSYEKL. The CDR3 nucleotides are TGCGCCAGCAGCCAAGGTCCGGACAGAGGAAACACCATATATTTT. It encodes CASSQGPDRGNTIYF.

CDR3 bases: TGTGCCAGTAGTGGACAGGGGTCACCGAAAGCTGTAGCTTTCTTT. Amino acid sequence: CASSGQGSPKAVAFF. The chain recombines TRBV19 with TRBJ1-1, with TRBD1 matching 9 bases. V lost 5 bases, J lost 10 bases, and 14 bases stayed unmatched. The V gene's germline CDR1 is LNHDA and CDR2 SQIVND (reference sequence). CDR3 size: 15 residues.

The CDR3 nucleotides are TGCGCCAGCAGCGGGAGGACTAGCGGGAAGAACACCGGGGAGCTGTTTTTT. This codes for CASSGRTSGKNTGELFF. The rearrangement links TRBV5-1 to TRBJ2-2; TRBD2 matches at 12 bases. V was pared by 4 bases and J by 1 base, with 5 bases of the junction left unmatched. The CDR3 runs to 17 residues. Germline V lookup: CDR1 SGHRS, CDR2 YFSETQ.

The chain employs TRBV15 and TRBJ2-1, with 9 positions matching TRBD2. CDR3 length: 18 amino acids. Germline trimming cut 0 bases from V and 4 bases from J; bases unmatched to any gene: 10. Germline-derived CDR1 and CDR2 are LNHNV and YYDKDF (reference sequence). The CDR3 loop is CATSRDPSLAGLYNEQFF. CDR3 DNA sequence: TGTGCCACCAGCAGAGATCCTTCACTAGCGGGTTTGTACAATGAGCAGTTCTTC.

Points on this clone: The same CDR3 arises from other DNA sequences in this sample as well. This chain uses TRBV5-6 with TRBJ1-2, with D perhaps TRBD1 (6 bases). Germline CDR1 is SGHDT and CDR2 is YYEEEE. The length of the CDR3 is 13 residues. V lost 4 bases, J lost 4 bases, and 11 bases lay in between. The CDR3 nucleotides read TGTGCCAGCAGCCCTCGACAGGTCTATGGCTACACCTTC. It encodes CASSPRQVYGYTF.

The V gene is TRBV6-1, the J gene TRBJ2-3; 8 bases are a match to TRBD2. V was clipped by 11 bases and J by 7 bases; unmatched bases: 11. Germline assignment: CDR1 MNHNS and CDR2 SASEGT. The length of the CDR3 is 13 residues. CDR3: CASGERGLNTQYF. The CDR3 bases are TGTGCCTCAGGGGAGCGGGGGTTGAATACGCAGTATTTT.